This TCR beta chain was obtained from a study of shared T cell receptors in the human thymus. The repertoire was sequenced with immunoSEQ multiplex PCR; TCRdb's copy has only in-frame clones and lacks some. The sample consists of hundreds of thousands of clones, around 95% of them appearing once. Germline V lookup: CDR1 MDHEN, CDR2 SYDVKM. V was clipped by 4 bases and J by 9 bases; unmatched bases: 13. This CDR3 is built from 16 residues. The chain links TRBV28 to TRBJ2-1; 9 bases are shared with TRBD2. The clonotype comes from a human donor. Sequencing was performed on thymocytes. The CDR3 sequence: CASSYAGTSQLPEQFF. CDR3 coding DNA: TGTGCCAGCAGTTATGCCGGGACTAGCCAACTTCCTGAGCAGTTCTTC.